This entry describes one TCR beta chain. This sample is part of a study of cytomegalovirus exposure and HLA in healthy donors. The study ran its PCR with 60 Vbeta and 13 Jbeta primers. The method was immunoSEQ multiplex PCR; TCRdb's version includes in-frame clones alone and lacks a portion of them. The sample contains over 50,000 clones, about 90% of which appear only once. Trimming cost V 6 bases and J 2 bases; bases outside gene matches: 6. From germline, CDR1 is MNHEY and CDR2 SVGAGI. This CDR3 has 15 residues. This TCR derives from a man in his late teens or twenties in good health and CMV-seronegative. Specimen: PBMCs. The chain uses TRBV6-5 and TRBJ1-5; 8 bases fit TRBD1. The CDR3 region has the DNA TGTGCCAGCAGACCACAGGGGGTGGGCAATCAGCCCCAGCATTTT. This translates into CASRPQGVGNQPQHF.